A selection of T cell receptor beta chains follows, all from one sample in a study of blood T cell repertoires in COVID-19. The method was immunoSEQ multiplex PCR; TCRdb's version includes in-frame clones alone and lacks a portion of them. The table records over 120,000 clones, approximately 80% of them present only once. The material sequenced was peripheral blood. The source is a human donor in a cohort sampled during active COVID-19. Each CDR3 is given with its conserved first and last residue. Each record gives: J gene, CDR3 length, V gene, CDR3 protein.

J: TRBJ2-3; length: 14; V: TRBV23-1; CDR3: CASRLAESTDTQYF
J: TRBJ1-2; length: 18; V: TRBV6-2/TRBV6-3; CDR3: CASSLDPREPTGEHGYTF
J: TRBJ1-2; length: 15; V: TRBV4-3; CDR3: CASSQDHSARYGYTF
J: TRBJ2-1; length: 17; V: TRBV25-1; CDR3: CASSEYINSRAYNEQFF
J: TRBJ2-7; length: 14; V: TRBV6-6; CDR3: CASRFEDWSYEQYF
J: TRBJ2-2; length: 16; V: TRBV7-3; CDR3: CASSHTGGANTGELFF
J: TRBJ2-1; length: 15; V: TRBV7-2; CDR3: CASQRVGGGYNEQFF
J: TRBJ1-1; length: 13; V: TRBV30; CDR3: CAWNGGQGPEAFF
J: TRBJ1-2; length: 15; V: TRBV19; CDR3: CASSIGPGDAGGYTF
J: TRBJ2-1; length: 14; V: TRBV19; CDR3: CASRAGGPWNEQFF
J: TRBJ2-1; length: 15; V: TRBV5-4; CDR3: CASSLGRTSVNEQFF
J: TRBJ1-3; length: 15; V: TRBV6-5; CDR3: CASSITGGSGNTIYF
J: TRBJ1-3; length: 14; V: TRBV11-3; CDR3: CASSLYSSGNTIYF
J: TRBJ2-3; length: 13; V: TRBV29-1; CDR3: CSANPGTTDTQYF
J: TRBJ2-1; length: 15; V: TRBV7-2; CDR3: CASSGSASSYNEQFF
J: TRBJ2-7; length: 14; V: TRBV5-8; CDR3: CASTPGDRVHEQYF
J: TRBJ1-2; length: 11; V: TRBV29-1; CDR3: CSVQQGYGYTF
J: TRBJ2-3; length: 17; V: TRBV2; CDR3: CASTRLAGGRGTDTQYF
J: TRBJ1-2; length: 15; V: TRBV3-1/TRBV3-2; CDR3: CASSQDYVANYGYTF
J: TRBJ1-1; length: 14; V: TRBV4-2; CDR3: CASSRGTSNTEAFF
J: TRBJ1-5; length: 14; V: TRBV19; CDR3: CASYKQGSNQPQHF
J: TRBJ1-2; length: 13; V: TRBV10-1; CDR3: CASAGPTNYGYTF
J: TRBJ2-2; length: 16; V: TRBV7-2; CDR3: CASSAGPGLVGGELFF
J: TRBJ2-3; length: 14; V: TRBV18; CDR3: CASSLGQGRNTQYF
J: TRBJ2-1; length: 13; V: TRBV19; CDR3: CASTLNRYNEQFF
J: TRBJ2-2; length: 18; V: TRBV7-6; CDR3: CASSLEELAAINTGELFF
J: TRBJ2-1; length: 15; V: TRBV10-3; CDR3: CATKSRDTAYNEQFF
J: TRBJ1-2; length: 15; V: TRBV2; CDR3: CASRDRTNSNYGYTF
J: TRBJ1-4; length: 15; V: TRBV19; CDR3: CASNGGGATNEKLFF
J: TRBJ1-6; length: 17; V: TRBV2; CDR3: CASSGEGGSSYNSPLHF
J: TRBJ1-2; length: 18; V: TRBV9; CDR3: CASSARARDRGRSYGYTF
J: TRBJ2-5; length: 14; V: TRBV7-2; CDR3: CASNPWRIQETQYF
J: TRBJ1-5; length: 14; V: TRBV6-5; CDR3: CASSRQGRDQPQHF
J: TRBJ2-7; length: 13; V: TRBV6-5; CDR3: CASRKGTGAGQYF
J: TRBJ1-1; length: 15; V: TRBV7-9; CDR3: CASSLSTDLNTEAFF
J: TRBJ1-2; length: 13; V: TRBV18; CDR3: CASSQGGLDGYTF
J: TRBJ2-3; length: 13; V: TRBV7-9; CDR3: CASSMTSGDTQYF
J: TRBJ2-5; length: 15; V: TRBV10-3; CDR3: CAISKTGEREETQYF
J: TRBJ2-4; length: 16; V: TRBV19; CDR3: CASTAGTALAKNIQYF
J: TRBJ2-1; length: 12; V: TRBV11-2; CDR3: CASSLNPYEQFF
J: TRBJ2-7; length: 16; V: TRBV2; CDR3: CASKPDGTLGTYEQYF
J: TRBJ2-7; length: 14; V: TRBV7-9; CDR3: CASSSRGRPYEQYF
J: TRBJ2-7; length: 15; V: TRBV18; CDR3: CASSRGGGSSYEQYF
J: TRBJ1-2; length: 13; V: TRBV12-3/TRBV12-4; CDR3: CASSFTQPHGYTF
J: TRBJ2-2; length: 15; V: TRBV5-6; CDR3: CASSVRMRGAGELFF
J: TRBJ1-1; length: 14; V: TRBV27; CDR3: CASSSLRRNTEAFF
J: TRBJ2-1; length: 16; V: TRBV7-2; CDR3: CASSLAGTGVYNEQFF
J: TRBJ2-5; length: 15; V: TRBV7-9; CDR3: CASSLALGGKETQYF
J: TRBJ1-5; length: 16; V: TRBV3-1/TRBV3-2; CDR3: CASSQANGGVGQPQHF